The 7 T cell receptor beta chains below come from one sample, sequenced in a study of lymphopenia after photon versus proton radiotherapy. The data were produced by immunoSEQ multiplex PCR, yet TCRdb's version contains in-frame clones alone and is incomplete. The data contain approximately 150,000 clones, less than 90% of them seen just once; the ten biggest clones take up around 5.1%. Specimen: peripheral blood, collected from a patient treated with photon-based radiotherapy. All receptors derive from a man aged 50-59 years with gastric cancer.

The CDR3 coding sequence is TGTGCCAGCAGTACCGGGACAGGGGTATACGAGCAGTACTTC. Its translation is CASSTGTGVYEQYF. The chain recombines TRBV7-2 with TRBJ2-7, with TRBD1 matching over 10 bases. V shed 6 bases and J 4 bases; nucleotides not matched to a gene: 6. The germline CDR1 and CDR2 sequences are SGHTA and FQGNSA. The CDR3 consists of 14 residues.

In nucleotides, the CDR3 is TGCAGCGTTGAGGACAACAGGGTAACAGATACGCAGTATTTT. Its protein product is CSVEDNRVTDTQYF. The genes are TRBV29-1 and TRBJ2-3, with D perhaps matching TRBD1 (6 bases). CDR3 length: 14 amino acids. Germline CDR1 SQVTM, CDR2 ANQGSEA. V was cut by 3 bases and J by 3 bases, with 13 bases left in between.

This chain uses TRBV5-1 with TRBJ2-1; TRBD2 agrees at 10 bases. CDR1 and CDR2 from the germline V gene are SGHRS and YFSETQ. The CDR3 has 16 amino acids. V shed 4 bases and J 0 bases; nucleotides not matched to a gene: 4. The CDR3 DNA follows: TGCGCCAGCAGCCCGGGACTAGCGCCCTCCTACAATGAGCAGTTCTTC. Its translation is CASSPGLAPSYNEQFF.

This clone was detected once. The chain employs TRBV12-5 and TRBJ1-5; D might be TRBD1 (6 bases). The V and J ends lost 3 bases and 0 bases respectively, with 21 bases between them. The CDR3 has 19 residues. Germline values: CDR1 LGHNT, CDR2 FRNRAP. The DNA for the CDR3 is TGTGCTAGTGGTTTTCAGGCGACAGGCCTCGGCTATAGCAATCAGCCCCAGCATTTT. Translated: CASGFQATGLGYSNQPQHF.

The rearrangement uses TRBV28 and TRBJ1-4; possibly TRBD1 for D (5 bases). CDR1 and CDR2 from the germline V gene are MDHEN and SYDVKM. V was pared by 6 bases and J by 5 bases, with 10 bases between. The CDR3 spans 13 residues. CDR3 protein: CASRKGLNEKLFF. The DNA of the CDR3 is TGTGCCAGCAGGAAGGGGCTCAATGAAAAACTGTTTTTT.

The chain recombines TRBV9 with TRBJ1-2; TRBD1 might be the D (5 bases). Trimming took off 0 bases at V and 6 bases at J, with 9 bases between the two ends. The CDR3 sequence is 13 residues long. CDR1 is SGDLS, CDR2 YYNGEE, per germline. CDR3 loop: CASSVGGNHGYTF. CDR3 in DNA: TGTGCCAGCAGCGTAGGGGGGAACCATGGCTACACCTTC.

This chain uses TRBV29-1 with TRBJ2-1, with D possibly matching TRBD2 (6 bases). V lost 6 bases to trimming and J lost 4 bases, with 10 bases between them. Germline-derived CDR1 and CDR2 are SQVTM and ANQGSEA. CDR3 length: 12 amino acids. CDR3 sequence (DNA): TGCAGCGTGTCCGGGGGATACAATGAGCAGTTCTTC. Amino acids: CSVSGGYNEQFF.